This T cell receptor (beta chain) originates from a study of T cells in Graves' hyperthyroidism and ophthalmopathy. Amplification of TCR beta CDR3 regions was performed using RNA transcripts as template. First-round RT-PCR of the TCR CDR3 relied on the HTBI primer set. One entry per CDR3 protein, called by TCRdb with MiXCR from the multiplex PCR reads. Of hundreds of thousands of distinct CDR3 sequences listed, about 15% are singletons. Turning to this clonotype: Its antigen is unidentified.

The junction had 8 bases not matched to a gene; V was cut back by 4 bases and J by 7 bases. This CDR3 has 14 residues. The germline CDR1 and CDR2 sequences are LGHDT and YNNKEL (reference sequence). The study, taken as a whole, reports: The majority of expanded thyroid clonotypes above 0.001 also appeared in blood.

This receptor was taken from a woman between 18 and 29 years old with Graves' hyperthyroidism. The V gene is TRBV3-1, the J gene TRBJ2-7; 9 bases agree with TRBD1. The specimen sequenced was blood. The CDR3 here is CASSLGQGGREQYF. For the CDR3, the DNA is TGTGCCAGCAGCCTGGGACAGGGAGGAAGGGAGCAGTACTTC.